A selection of T cell receptor beta chains follows, all from one sample in a study of identical twins. From the 5' RACE reads, TCRdb called clonotypes with MiXCR, one entry per CDR3 protein. The data show about 890,000 distinct CDR3 sequences, more than 9% seen once. These records were also assigned to another study, of yellow fever vaccine responses in identical twins.

Sequencing was carried out using PBMCs. These receptors all stem from a woman in her late teens or twenties in good health. The CDR3 runs from the conserved cysteine through the conserved F or W. Fields, in order: clone size, D gene, V gene, J gene, CDR3 protein, CDR3 DNA. D genes are given only for firm matches. Clone size is shown for a subset of rows, as once, few, many or a class of expanded clone.

abundance: few
d_gene: .
v_gene: TRBV20-1
j_gene: TRBJ2-2
CDR3aa: CSARALILAPGELFF
CDR3nt: TGCAGTGCTAGAGCACTGATCCTAGCGCCCGGGGAGCTGTTTTTT

abundance: .
d_gene: TRBD2
v_gene: TRBV5-1
j_gene: TRBJ2-5
CDR3aa: CASTLGLAGFQETQYF
CDR3nt: TGCGCCAGCACCTTGGGACTAGCGGGCTTCCAAGAGACCCAGTACTTC

abundance: .
d_gene: TRBD2
v_gene: TRBV15
j_gene: TRBJ2-2
CDR3aa: CATSRDYGLAGAPSGELFF
CDR3nt: TGTGCCACCAGCAGAGATTATGGCCTAGCGGGGGCCCCGAGCGGGGAGCTGTTTTTT

abundance: many
d_gene: TRBD1
v_gene: TRBV29-1
j_gene: TRBJ1-2
CDR3aa: CSARSGQGAKNYGYTF
CDR3nt: TGCAGCGCTCGAAGCGGACAGGGGGCTAAAAACTATGGCTACACCTTC

abundance: few
d_gene: .
v_gene: TRBV6-6
j_gene: TRBJ2-3
CDR3aa: CASIPYGTDTQYF
CDR3nt: TGTGCCAGCATCCCGTACGGCACAGATACGCAGTATTTT

abundance: few
d_gene: .
v_gene: TRBV5-1
j_gene: TRBJ2-1
CDR3aa: CASSLGFSRLGEQFF
CDR3nt: TGCGCCAGCAGCTTGGGGTTTTCTAGATTGGGTGAGCAGTTCTTC

abundance: many
d_gene: TRBD2
v_gene: TRBV12-3/TRBV12-4
j_gene: TRBJ2-5
CDR3aa: CASSSTGTRVETQYF
CDR3nt: TGTGCCAGCAGTTCGACCGGGACTAGGGTTGAGACCCAGTACTTC

abundance: .
d_gene: TRBD2
v_gene: TRBV12-3/TRBV12-4
j_gene: TRBJ2-1
CDR3aa: CASTLGGGLVNEQFF
CDR3nt: TGTGCCAGCACCCTGGGGGGGGGATTGGTCAATGAGCAGTTCTTC

abundance: many
d_gene: .
v_gene: TRBV20-1
j_gene: TRBJ2-2
CDR3aa: CSASSPVGTGELFF
CDR3nt: TGCAGTGCTAGTTCACCAGTAGGCACCGGGGAGCTGTTTTTT

abundance: few
d_gene: TRBD2
v_gene: TRBV10-3
j_gene: TRBJ2-3
CDR3aa: CAIRSGLAGPTDTQYF
CDR3nt: TGTGCCATCAGATCGGGACTAGCGGGACCCACAGATACGCAGTATTTT

abundance: few
d_gene: .
v_gene: TRBV2
j_gene: TRBJ2-7
CDR3aa: CASSDPEDRNSYEQYF
CDR3nt: TGTGCCAGCAGTGATCCCGAGGACAGAAACTCCTACGAGCAGTACTTC

abundance: few
d_gene: .
v_gene: TRBV19
j_gene: TRBJ1-5
CDR3aa: CASSPPSGQPQHF
CDR3nt: TGTGCCAGTAGTCCTCCCTCGGGTCAGCCCCAGCATTTT

abundance: .
d_gene: TRBD2
v_gene: TRBV9
j_gene: TRBJ2-1
CDR3aa: CASSGSYGSGRAWSYNEQFF
CDR3nt: TGTGCCAGCAGCGGGTCCTACGGGAGCGGGAGGGCCTGGTCCTACAATGAGCAGTTCTTC

abundance: few
d_gene: .
v_gene: TRBV3-1
j_gene: TRBJ1-5
CDR3aa: CASSHSQGGNQPQHF
CDR3nt: TGTGCCAGCAGCCATAGCCAAGGGGGCAATCAGCCCCAGCATTTT

abundance: once
d_gene: TRBD2
v_gene: TRBV20-1
j_gene: TRBJ2-5
CDR3aa: CSARPRGTSVRETQYF
CDR3nt: TGCAGTGCTAGACCCCGGGGGACTAGCGTGAGAGAGACCCAGTACTTC

abundance: few
d_gene: .
v_gene: TRBV5-1
j_gene: TRBJ2-1
CDR3aa: CASSPLPTSSYNEQFF
CDR3nt: TGCGCCAGCAGCCCTCTCCCCACAAGCTCCTACAATGAGCAGTTCTTC

abundance: .
d_gene: TRBD2
v_gene: TRBV9
j_gene: TRBJ2-3
CDR3aa: CASSAAGTSGRKGTDTQYF
CDR3nt: TGTGCCAGCAGCGCCGCCGGGACTAGCGGGAGGAAGGGCACAGATACGCAGTATTTT

abundance: .
d_gene: TRBD2
v_gene: TRBV4-1
j_gene: TRBJ2-1
CDR3aa: CASSQEGLAGGREQFF
CDR3nt: TGCGCCAGCAGCCAAGAAGGACTAGCGGGGGGGCGTGAGCAGTTCTTC

abundance: few
d_gene: TRBD2
v_gene: TRBV4-1
j_gene: TRBJ2-2
CDR3aa: CASSQHTSGRSGELFF
CDR3nt: TGCGCCAGCAGCCAACACACTAGCGGGAGGTCCGGGGAGCTGTTTTTT